Each of the 3 T cell receptor beta chains below was sequenced from the same sample in a study of blood T cell repertoires in COVID-19. Produced via immunoSEQ multiplex PCR; TCRdb's table is partial and in-frame only. The repertoire includes tens of thousands of clones, 90% of them detected once, and 0.7% to 0.9% sits in the top ten. The sequenced sample was peripheral blood. Receptors were obtained from a woman aged 80 or over with acute or convalescent COVID-19.

This clone was seen just once. V is TRBV28 and J is TRBJ1-5, with D maybe TRBD1 (6 bases). The V end was cut by 5 bases, the J end by 6 bases, with 17 bases between. Germline CDR1 and CDR2: MDHEN and SYDVKM. CDR3 length: 15 amino acids. The CDR3 nucleotides are TGTGCCAGCAGTCGACAAACAGGGATGATTCAGCCCCAGCATTTT. Protein sequence: CASSRQTGMIQPQHF.

V gene TRBV9 combines with J gene TRBJ1-2; D call uncertain. The CDR3 contains 14 residues. Trimming removed 3 bases from V and 4 bases from J, with 13 bases in between. From germline, CDR1 is SGDLS and CDR2 YYNGEE. CDR3 amino acids: CASSASAGSYGYTF. CDR3 sequence (DNA): TGTGCCAGCAGCGCCTCAGCCGGGAGCTATGGCTACACCTTC.

J is TRBJ2-7 and V is TRBV3-1 (or the pseudogene TRBV3-2); D is unresolved. This CDR3 region has 11 residues. V lost 2 bases, J lost 4 bases, and 3 bases lay in between. The germline V gene has CDR1 LGHDT and CDR2 YNNKEL (reference sequence). The CDR3 here is CASSQYYEQYF. In DNA, the CDR3 is TGTGCCAGCAGCCAATATTACGAGCAGTACTTC.